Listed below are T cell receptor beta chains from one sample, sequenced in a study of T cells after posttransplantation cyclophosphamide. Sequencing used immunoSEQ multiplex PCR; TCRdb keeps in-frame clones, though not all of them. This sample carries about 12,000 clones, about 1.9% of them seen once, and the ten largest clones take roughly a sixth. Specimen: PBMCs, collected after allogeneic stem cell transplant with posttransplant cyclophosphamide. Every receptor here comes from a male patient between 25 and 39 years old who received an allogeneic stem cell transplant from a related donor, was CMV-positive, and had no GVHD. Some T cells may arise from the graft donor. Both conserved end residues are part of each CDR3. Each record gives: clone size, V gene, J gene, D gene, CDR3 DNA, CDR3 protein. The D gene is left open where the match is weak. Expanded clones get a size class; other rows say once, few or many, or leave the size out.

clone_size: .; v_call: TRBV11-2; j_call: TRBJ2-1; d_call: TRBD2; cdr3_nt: TGTGCCAGCAGCTTAGGCCTCGTGCGGGAGCGCAGCAATGAGCAGTTCTTC; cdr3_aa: CASSLGLVRERSNEQFF
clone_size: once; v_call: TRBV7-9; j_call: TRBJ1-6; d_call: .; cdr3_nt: TGTGCCAGCAGCTTCAGGGACACCCCGAGCTCCTATAATTCACCCCTCCTGTTT; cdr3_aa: CASSFRDTPSSYNSPLLF
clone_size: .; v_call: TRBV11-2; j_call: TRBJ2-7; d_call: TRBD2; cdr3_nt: TGTGCCAGCAGCGCACCCGGGGGGGGTCTGTTCAACGAGCAGTACTTC; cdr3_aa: CASSAPGGGLFNEQYF
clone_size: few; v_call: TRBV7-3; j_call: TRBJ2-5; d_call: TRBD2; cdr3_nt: TGTGCCAGCAGCTCCTCGGGGGGAGAGACCCAGTACTTC; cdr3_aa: CASSSSGGETQYF
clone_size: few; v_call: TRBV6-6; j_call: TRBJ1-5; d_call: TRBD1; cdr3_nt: TGTGCCAGCATGAAGGGGGACAGTAATCAGGCGCAGCATTTT; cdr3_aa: CASMKGDSNQAQHF
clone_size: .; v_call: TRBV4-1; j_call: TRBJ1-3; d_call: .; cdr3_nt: TGTGCCAGCAGCCAAGCCGTGAGGGCAGGTGGAAACACCATATATTTT; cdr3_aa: CASSQAVRAGGNTIYF
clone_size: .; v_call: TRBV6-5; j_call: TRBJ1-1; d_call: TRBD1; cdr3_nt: TGTGCCAGCAGAACTCGGGACAGGGAGGTGGCTTTCTTT; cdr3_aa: CASRTRDREVAFF
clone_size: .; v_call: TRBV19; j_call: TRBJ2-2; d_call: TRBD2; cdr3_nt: TGTGCCAGTAGTACCCAGCGGGGAACCACCGGGGAGCTGTTTTTT; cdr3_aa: CASSTQRGTTGELFF
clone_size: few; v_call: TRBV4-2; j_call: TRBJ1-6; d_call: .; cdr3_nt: TGTGCCAGCAGCCAAGATTTCCAGGCGTTTAATTCACCCCTCCACTTT; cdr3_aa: CASSQDFQAFNSPLHF
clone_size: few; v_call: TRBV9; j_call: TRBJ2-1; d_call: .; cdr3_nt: TGTGCCAGCAACCCTGGACGGACAATGGAGCAGTTCTTC; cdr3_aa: CASNPGRTMEQFF
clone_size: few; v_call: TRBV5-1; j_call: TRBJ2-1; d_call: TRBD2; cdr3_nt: TGCGCCAGCAGCCCCCCGACTAGCGGTACCTACAATGAGCAGTTCTTC; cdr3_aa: CASSPPTSGTYNEQFF